This TCR beta chain was retrieved from a study of blood T cell repertoires in COVID-19. The germline V gene has CDR1 LNHDA and CDR2 SQIVND (reference sequence). J lost 1 base, V lost 5 bases, and 8 bases had no gene match. CDR3 length: 16 amino acids. Sequencing used immunoSEQ multiplex PCR; TCRdb keeps in-frame clones, though not all of them. The data hold 130,000 or so clones, with around 88% observed a single time. This clone showed up just once. The chain uses TRBV19 and TRBJ1-5; 7 nucleotides line up with TRBD1. The TCR sequence derives from a woman aged 55-70 years with acute or convalescent COVID-19. The sample comprised peripheral blood. CDR3 amino acids: CASSPRQGGSNQPQHF. Here the CDR3 DNA reads TGTGCCAGTAGTCCTCGACAGGGTGGAAGCAATCAGCCCCAGCATTTT.